This T cell receptor beta chain was identified during a study of early T cells in non-severe SARS-CoV-2 infection. About the study: The authors sequenced bulk RNA from unsorted whole blood, leaving chains unpaired. Study findings and constraints: Private and CD4 specificities were missed by VDJdb matching, which favored anti-spike CD8 responses.

Unique molecular identifiers were attached to individual cDNA molecules. Each CDR3 protein gets one entry after TCRdb re-called the 5' RACE reads with MiXCR. The sample contains about 68,000 distinct CDR3 sequences, 12% of which appear only once. This clonotype was observed once. Its antigen is unidentified. Between the trimmed V and J ends, which lost 3 bases and 4 bases, there was a span of 9 bases. The CDR3 extends over 12 amino acids. In germline, CDR1 is GTSNPN, CDR2 SVGIG (reference sequence). The chain employs TRBV30 and TRBJ1-1, with D perhaps matching TRBD1 (6 bases). The TCR comes from an adult who was a healthcare worker with PCR-confirmed SARS-CoV-2 infection or an uninfected control (not recorded which). Specimen: whole blood. In DNA, the CDR3 is TGTGCCTGGAGAACAGGGACCACTGAAGCTTTCTTT. Its translation is CAWRTGTTEAFF.